This T cell receptor beta chain was recorded in a study of OX40 agonist ivuxolimab in advanced cancers. The protocol was immunoSEQ multiplex PCR, while the TCRdb copy is restricted to in-frame clones and leaves out a portion. The sample consists of approximately 74,000 clones, less than 95% of them appearing once. There are 17 residues in the CDR3. J lost 1 base, V lost 1 base, and 4 bases had no gene match. The germline CDR1 and CDR2 sequences are SGHTA and FQGNSA. Study conclusions and caveats: Expanded clones belonging to CD8+ T cells outnumbered, on average, those of CD4+. Blood T cells, both CD4+ and CD8+, expanded clonally by week 6 at 0.1 to 3.0 mg/kg.

Notes on this clone: The antigen remains unidentified.

This chain joins TRBV7-2 and TRBJ2-5; 12 nucleotides align to TRBD2. The source of this sequence is an adult with an advanced solid tumor such as melanoma, head and neck, liver or kidney cancer. This specimen consisted of CD4+ or CD8+ T cells sorted from blood, obtained in a trial of the OX40 agonist ivuxolimab. The CDR3 sequence is CASSLGLAGAGQETQYF. The CDR3 DNA reads as TGTGCCAGCAGCTTAGGACTAGCGGGAGCCGGCCAAGAGACCCAGTACTTC.